Shown below are 14 T cell receptor beta chains from a single sample sequenced in a study of CD8+CD57+ T cells in acquired aplastic anemia. Genomic DNA templated the TCR beta VDJ and CDR3 profiling. TCRdb passed the reads through MiXCR, listing each CDR3 protein once. The repertoire holds about 240,000 distinct CDR3 sequences, with approximately 45% as singletons. Selection for sequencing was limited to patients who had shown CD8+CD57+ cell expansion by flow cytometry. Source material: sorted CD4+, CD8+, or CD8+CD57+ T cells (not recorded which) from PBMCs. Receptor source: a human donor with aplastic anemia.

This clonotype appeared many times. The chain joins TRBV6-1 to TRBJ2-5; unclear D gene. Looked up from germline, CDR1 is MNHNS and CDR2 is SASEGT. Trimming removed 1 base at V and 7 bases at J, with 13 bases between. This CDR3 has 14 amino acids. For the CDR3, the DNA is TGTGCCAGCAGTGAAGGTGGCTCGGTCGGGACCCAGTACTTC. Protein: CASSEGGSVGTQYF.

The chain combines TRBV15 with TRBJ1-1; TRBD1 might be the D (6 bases). The CDR3 length is 18 residues. CDR1 is LNHNV and CDR2 is YYDKDF in the germline V gene (reference sequence). Trimming left V 0 bases short and J 6 bases short, with 23 bases between. The CDR3: CATSRDGLGAGVGPEAFF. For the CDR3, the DNA is TGTGCCACCAGCAGAGATGGCCTAGGGGCAGGGGTCGGCCCTGAAGCTTTCTTT.

This chain joins TRBV7-9 and TRBJ2-7; D might be TRBD1 or TRBD2, each matching 7 bases. This CDR3 has 14 residues. The germline gives CDR1 SEHNR, CDR2 FQNEAQ (reference sequence). V was pared by 1 base and J by 7 bases, with 14 bases between. The chain's CDR3 is CASSLGGGQPEQYF. The CDR3 DNA is TGTGCCAGCAGCTTAGGGGGGGGACAGCCGGAGCAGTACTTC.

The J gene is TRBJ2-7, the V gene TRBV7-9; 10 bases line up with TRBD2. Germline trimming cut 5 bases from V and 2 bases from J; bases unmatched to any gene: 6. The CDR3 sequence is 15 residues long. The germline gives CDR1 SEHNR, CDR2 FQNEAQ (reference sequence). The CDR3, as DNA: TGTGCCAGCAGCACAAGCGGGAGGGGCCCCTACGAGCAGTACTTC. Translated, it gives CASSTSGRGPYEQYF.

This clonotype was seen ten or more times. V usage is TRBV2 and J usage is TRBJ2-1; TRBD1 is a possible D gene (5 bases). Germline V gene data show CDR1 as SNHLY and CDR2 as FYNNEI. The CDR3 is 14 amino acids. The ends were cut back, 6 bases at V and 5 bases at J, with 14 bases in the middle. CDR3 sequence (DNA): TGTGCCAGCAGGGTGGCGTGGGGCGACAATGAGCAGTTCTTC. Protein product: CASRVAWGDNEQFF.

This chain links TRBV10-2 with TRBJ1-1, with D perhaps TRBD1 (6 bases). This CDR3 contains 12 residues. Germline loops: CDR1 WSHSY, CDR2 SAAADI. V shed 6 bases and J shed 4 bases, with 9 bases lying between them. The CDR3 DNA sequence: TGCGCCAGCAGAACAGGGTCCACTGAAGCTTTCTTT. Encoded protein: CASRTGSTEAFF.

This clonotype was found many times. The chain is built from TRBV7-2 and TRBJ2-7; TRBD2 matches 12 bases. Germline V gene lookup returns CDR1 SGHTA and CDR2 FQGNSA. The CDR3 loop spans 19 amino acids. Unmatched junction bases numbered 17, after V lost 4 bases and J lost 4 bases. CDR3 sequence reads: CASSSLYGLAGKAEYEQYF. The CDR3 DNA sequence: TGTGCCAGCAGCTCTCTTTACGGACTAGCGGGGAAGGCCGAGTACGAGCAGTACTTC.

The chain combines TRBV19 with TRBJ2-7; maybe TRBD1 (6 bases). Trimming left V 9 bases short and J 0 bases short, with 12 bases between. The CDR3 totals 13 residues. From germline, CDR1 is LNHDA and CDR2 SQIVND (reference sequence). The CDR3 reads CASTGTSSYEQYF. The CDR3 coding sequence is TGTGCCAGCACCGGGACAAGCTCCTACGAGCAGTACTTC.

The chain joins TRBV15 to TRBJ2-1, with D maybe TRBD2 (6 bases). CDR3 size: 17 residues. Between the trimmed V and J ends, which lost 0 bases and 15 bases, there was a span of 27 bases. Germline CDR1 LNHNV, CDR2 YYDKDF (reference sequence). CDR3 DNA sequence: TGTGCCACCAGCAGAGATCGGCCTAGCAGGGTAACGGGGGAGTCGTTCTTC. It codes for CATSRDRPSRVTGESFF. Variable domain in full (rest from reference TRBV15 and TRBJ2-1): DAMVIQNPRYQVTQFGKPVTLSCSQTLNHNVMYWYQQKSSQAPKLLFHYYDKDFNNEADTPDNFQSRRPNTSFCFLDIRSPGLGDTAMYLCATSRDRPSRVTGESFFGPGTRLTVL.

The J gene is TRBJ1-4, the V gene TRBV7-9, with D possibly matching TRBD1 (6 bases). The CDR3 loop spans 15 amino acids. The V gene's germline CDR1 is SEHNR and CDR2 FQNEAQ (reference sequence). V was trimmed by 1 base and J by 6 bases, leaving 12 bases between them. The CDR3 nucleotides read TGTGCCAGCAGCTTAGGTCCAGGGGCCGATGAAAAACTGTTTTTT. This codes for CASSLGPGADEKLFF.

This clonotype has ten or more counts. The rearrangement joins TRBV4-2 to TRBJ1-1; D is perhaps TRBD1 (5 bases). Per the germline V gene, CDR1 is LGHNA and CDR2 is YNFKEQ. V lost 4 bases to trimming and J lost 6 bases, with 15 bases between them. The CDR3 is 14 residues long. The CDR3 region is CASSPAPGFPEAFF. CDR3 nucleotides: TGTGCCAGCAGCCCGGCCCCAGGGTTCCCTGAAGCTTTCTTT.

J is TRBJ1-6 and V is TRBV20-1; 7 positions match TRBD1. The V gene end was trimmed by 0 bases and the J gene end by 7 bases; junction bases not matched to a gene: 6. Germline values: CDR1 DFQATT, CDR2 SNEGSKA (reference sequence). The CDR3 contains 15 residues. CDR3 nucleotides: TGCAGTGCTAGAGAGGCGACAGGGCAAAATTCACCCCTCCACTTT. It codes for CSAREATGQNSPLHF.

The genes are TRBV30 and TRBJ1-1; the D gene is possibly TRBD1 (5 bases). Between the trimmed V and J ends, which lost 3 bases and 5 bases, there was a span of 10 bases. The CDR3 length is 12 residues. Germline CDR1 GTSNPN, CDR2 SVGIG (reference sequence). CDR3 protein: CAWRPGRTEAFF. The CDR3 coding sequence is TGTGCCTGGAGGCCAGGGAGGACTGAAGCTTTCTTT.

The chain uses TRBV7-6 and TRBJ2-3; the D gene is possibly TRBD2 (6 bases). V lost 4 bases to trimming and J lost 2 bases, with 13 bases between them. The CDR3 has 15 residues. Germline V lookup: CDR1 SGHVS, CDR2 FNYEAQ. The CDR3 region has the DNA TGTGCCAGCAGCTCGACGGCGGGGAACACAGATACGCAGTATTTT. It is translated as CASSSTAGNTDTQYF. Full variable domain (rest looked up from reference TRBV7-6 and TRBJ2-3): GAGVSQSPRYKVTKRGQDVALRCDPISGHVSLYWYRQALGQGPEFLTYFNYEAQQDKSGLPNDRFSAERPEGSISTLTIQRTEQRDSAMYRCASSSTAGNTDTQYFGPGTRLTVL.